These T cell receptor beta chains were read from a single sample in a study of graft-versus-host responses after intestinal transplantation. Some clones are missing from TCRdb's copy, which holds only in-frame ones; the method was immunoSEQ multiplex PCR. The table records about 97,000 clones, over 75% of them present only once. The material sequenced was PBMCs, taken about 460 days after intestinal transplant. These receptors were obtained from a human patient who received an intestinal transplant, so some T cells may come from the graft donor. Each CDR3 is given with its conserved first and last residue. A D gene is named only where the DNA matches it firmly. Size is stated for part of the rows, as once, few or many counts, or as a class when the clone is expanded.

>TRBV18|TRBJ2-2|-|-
CASSTRQENTGELFF
TGTGCCAGCTCAACCCGACAGGAGAACACCGGGGAGCTGTTTTTT
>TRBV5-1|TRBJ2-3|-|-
CASSLDADTQYF
TGCGCCAGCAGCTTGGACGCAGATACGCAGTATTTT
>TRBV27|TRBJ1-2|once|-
CASTNTGGLYGYTF
TGTGCCAGCACCAACACAGGTGGCCTTTATGGCTACACCTTC
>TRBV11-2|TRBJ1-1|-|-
CASSLGGNTEAFF
TGTGCCAGCAGCTTAGGAGGGAACACTGAAGCTTTCTTT
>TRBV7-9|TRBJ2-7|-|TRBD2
CASSPTAGAYEQYF
TGTGCCAGCAGCCCCACGGCGGGAGCTTACGAGCAGTACTTC
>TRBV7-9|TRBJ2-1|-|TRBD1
CASSLGTGYNEQFF
TGTGCCAGCAGCTTAGGGACAGGCTACAATGAGCAGTTCTTC
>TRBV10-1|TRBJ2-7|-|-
CASSESGWGTRNYEQYF
TGCGCCAGCAGTGAGTCGGGGTGGGGGACTCGCAACTACGAGCAGTACTTC
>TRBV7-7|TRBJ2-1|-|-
CASSERESSYNEQFF
TGTGCTAGCAGCGAAAGGGAATCCTCCTACAATGAGCAGTTCTTC
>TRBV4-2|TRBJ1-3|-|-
CASSRTPDPGASGNTIYF
TGTGCCAGCAGCCGAACCCCAGATCCGGGTGCCTCTGGAAACACCATATATTTT
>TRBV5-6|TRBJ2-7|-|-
CASSLVGSPYEQYF
TGTGCCAGCAGCTTGGTAGGGTCCCCCTACGAGCAGTACTTC
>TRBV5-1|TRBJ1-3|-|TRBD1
CASSLGKDRVGGGNTIYF
TGCGCCAGCAGCTTGGGGAAAGACAGGGTCGGGGGCGGAAACACCATATATTTT
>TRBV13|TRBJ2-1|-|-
CASSLAGAPSYNEQFF
TGTGCCAGCAGCTTGGCGGGGGCCCCCTCCTACAATGAGCAGTTCTTC
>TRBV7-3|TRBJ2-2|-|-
CASSLTNTGELFF
TGTGCCAGCAGCCTAACGAACACCGGGGAGCTGTTTTTT
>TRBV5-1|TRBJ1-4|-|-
CASRAGANEKLFF
TGCGCCAGCCGAGCAGGGGCGAACGAAAAACTGTTTTTT
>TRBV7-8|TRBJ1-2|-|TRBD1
CASSRDRGGGYTF
TGTGCCAGCAGCAGAGACAGGGGGGGCGGCTACACCTTC
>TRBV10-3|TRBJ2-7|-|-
CAISGKGMGRGYEQYF
TGTGCCATCAGTGGTAAGGGTATGGGACGGGGGTACGAGCAGTACTTC
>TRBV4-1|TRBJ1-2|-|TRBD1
CASSRQQGANYGYTF
TGCGCCAGCAGCCGGCAACAGGGGGCTAACTATGGCTACACCTTC
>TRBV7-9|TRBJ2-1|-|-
CASSLWASNEQFF
TGTGCCAGCAGCTTATGGGCGTCCAATGAGCAGTTCTTC
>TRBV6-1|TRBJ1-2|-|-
CASSFRDRYGYTF
TGTGCCAGCAGTTTTCGGGACCGCTATGGCTACACCTTC
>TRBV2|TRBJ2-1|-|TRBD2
CASSEGPLVGEGYNEQFF
TGTGCCAGCAGTGAGGGCCCCTTGGTGGGGGAGGGCTACAATGAGCAGTTCTTC